This TCR beta chain was documented in a study of shared clonotypes between healthy human individuals (dated by TCRdb to the early 2020s). About the full investigation: The cohort included a few men and two women between 18 and 49 years of age. For each donor, CD4 naive and CD4 memory were each run on three plates, CD8 naive on two plates, and CD8 memory on one plate. To estimate repertoire size and how much clonotype sharing occurs between individuals, the study deeply sequenced the blood TCR repertoires of several healthy adults. To increase sequencing depth and limit assay-specific biases, different laboratories used diverse techniques to prepare libraries and sequence TCR repertoires. Leukapheresis yielded between about 0.94 and 8.9 billion PBMCs per donor.

General conclusions and limits of the study: Because the study included only a small number of donors, the genetic and exposure-history diversity represented was limited. Across four donors, approximately 4.9% of naive CD4, around 3.3% of naive CD8, under 2.5% of memory CD4, and 0.4% of memory CD8 clonotypes were shared. Sampling was restricted to blood, and TCR repertoires in tissue are likely to differ from TCR repertoires in blood. Naive subsets generally had larger estimated clonotype richness than memory subsets. Incomplete sequencing was indicated by rarefaction of sorted-subset datasets, despite the large sequencing depth. Pairwise subsampling led to the expectation that sequencing depth would affect the degree of clonotype sharing among donors. Compared with non-shared clonotypes, the clonotypes found in all four sorted-subset donors had higher generation probabilities.

Using the deep immunoSEQ assay, multiplex PCR amplified TCR CDR3 regions from genomic DNA. Genomic DNA extracted from each cell subset was distributed evenly over all wells of several immunoSEQ 96-well plates, and each plate served as one replicate. For sorted subsets, approximately 190 ng genomic DNA, equal to approximately 30,000 T cell genomes, was loaded into each replicate PCR. Purified libraries were quantified with a Qubit 3.0 fluorometer, sized on a Bioanalyzer 2100, and re-quantified with the KAPA Library Quantification kit. Every immunoSEQ 96-well plate was sequenced on a separate single-read 150-cycle Illumina NextSeq 550 flow cell. The source study handled its data this way. The immunoSEQ output contained only junctional sequences without quality scores, so filtering could not match that applied to full-length reads. To assign V/J genes and CDR3, sequences were annotated using PyIR, a Python wrapper for IgBLAST v1.9, with IMGT germline references. Any read was removed if the V/J assignment was weak (E-value above 1e-6), the CDR3 was missing, or the read contained stop codons, out-of-frame junctions, or ambiguous translated residues. V3J clonotypes were defined as sequences sharing an identical inferred V gene, J gene, and CDR3 amino acid sequence. Percentage overlap between repertoires was calculated by dividing the number of shared unique clonotypes by the size of the smaller repertoire. Repertoire richness was assessed with RTK rarefaction, the Chao1 estimator, and Recon v2.1 estimates of unobserved clonotypes. OLGA was used to compute generation probabilities for all TCRbeta clonotypes that the gDNA method yielded from a few donors. Not all clones reach the TCRdb copy of this immuneACCESS table, which keeps in-frame sequences only. Checked studies attribute under half of the gap to unresolved V genes and leave the rest unexplained. V, J and clone size reflect that table, while D and trimming were determined from the DNA. The sample yields some 2.1 million clones; 85% to 95% were counted once. The ten biggest clones cover approximately 0.13% of the sample.

Note on this clone: Which antigen it targets is not known. Base qualities were left out, and no much larger clone turns up one base away.

Donors were healthy HIV-negative adults with no recently reported acute infections or vaccinations. All donors were Caucasian adults living in Nashville, Tennessee, USA. CD4+ T cells were enriched through magnetic negative selection, after which naive cells were positively selected on CD45RA and the remaining negative fraction served as the memory subset. Blood was obtained by leukapheresis, after which PBMCs were separated by Ficoll-Histopaque density gradient centrifugation and cryopreserved in liquid nitrogen vapor phase. Analytical flow cytometry was used to check the purity and quantity of each magnetically sorted T cell population. From each sorted fraction, genomic DNA was isolated and quantified by UV absorbance on a Nanodrop 2000c. Sequencing input: naive CD4+ T cells sorted from blood. Per the publication, the cell subset or site label means: CD45RA+ positively selected. The origin of this receptor is a man aged 18 to 29 in good health.

The CDR3 protein sequence reads: CASSIPRAYGYTF. The DNA sequence is as follows: TGTGCCAGTAGTATACCCCGTGCCTATGGCTACACCTTC. The chain uses TRBV19 and TRBJ1-2; the D gene is not confidently resolved. The CDR3, from cysteine to phenylalanine, totals 13 residues. This entry keeps only the CDR3 DNA: 39 bases, framed from base 1. CDR1 LNHDA and CDR2 SQIVND are derived from the germline V gene (reference sequence). The germline ends are 8 bases apart after V is trimmed by 2 bases and J by 4 bases. Here the CDR3 is joined to the reference TRBV19 and TRBJ1-2 genes, and the full variable domain is: DGGITQSPKYLFRKEGQNVTLSCEQNLNHDAMYWYRQDPGQGLRLIYYSQIVNDFQKGDIAEGYSVSREKKESFPLTVTSAQKNPTAFYLCASSIPRAYGYTFGSGTRLTVV.